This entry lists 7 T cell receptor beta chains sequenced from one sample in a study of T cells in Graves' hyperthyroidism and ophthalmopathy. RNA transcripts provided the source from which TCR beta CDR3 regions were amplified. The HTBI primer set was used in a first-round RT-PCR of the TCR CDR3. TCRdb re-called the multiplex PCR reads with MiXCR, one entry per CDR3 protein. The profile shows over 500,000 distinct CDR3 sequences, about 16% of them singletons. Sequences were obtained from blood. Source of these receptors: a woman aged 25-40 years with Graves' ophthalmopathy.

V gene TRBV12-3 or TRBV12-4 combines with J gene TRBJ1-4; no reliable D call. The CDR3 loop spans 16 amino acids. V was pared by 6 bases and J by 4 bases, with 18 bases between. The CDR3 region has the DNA TGTGCCAGCAGAGCAGGAGCCCGGAATGATAATGAAAAACTGTTTTTT. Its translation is CASRAGARNDNEKLFF.

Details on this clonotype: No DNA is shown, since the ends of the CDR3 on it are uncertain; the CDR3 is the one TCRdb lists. Here the CDR3 reads CASSQDVWEREKLFF. The chain recombines TRBV14 with TRBJ1-4. Germline values: CDR1 SGHDN, CDR2 FVKESK. Including both end residues, the CDR3 is 15 amino acids long.

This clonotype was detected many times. CDR3 DNA sequence: TGTGCCACCAGCACCTACCCCGATCAGCCCCAGCATTTT. Its protein product is CATSTYPDQPQHF. The chain uses TRBV15 and TRBJ1-5; D is unresolved. The germline V gene has CDR1 LNHNV and CDR2 YYDKDF (reference sequence). V was clipped by 4 bases and J by 5 bases, with 9 bases between them. The CDR3 is 13 amino acids.

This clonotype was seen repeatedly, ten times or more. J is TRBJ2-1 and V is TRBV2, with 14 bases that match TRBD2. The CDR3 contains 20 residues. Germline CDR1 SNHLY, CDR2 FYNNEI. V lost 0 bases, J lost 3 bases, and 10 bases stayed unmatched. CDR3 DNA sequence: TGTGCCAGCAGTGAAGCGCTTCGGGGACTAGCGGGAGAACTCTACAATGAGCAGTTCTTC. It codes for CASSEALRGLAGELYNEQFF. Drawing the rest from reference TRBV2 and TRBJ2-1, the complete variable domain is EPEVTQTPSHQVTQMGQEVILRCVPISNHLYFYWYRQILGQKVEFLVSFYNNEISEKSEIFDDQFSVERPDGSNFTLKIRSTKLEDSAMYFCASSEALRGLAGELYNEQFFGPGTRLTVL.

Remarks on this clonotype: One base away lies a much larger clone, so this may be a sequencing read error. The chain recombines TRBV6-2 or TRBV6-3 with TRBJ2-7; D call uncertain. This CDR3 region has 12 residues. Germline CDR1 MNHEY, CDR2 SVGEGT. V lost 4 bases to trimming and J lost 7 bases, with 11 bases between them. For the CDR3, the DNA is TGTGCCAGCAGTTTCGCCCTTGATGAGCAGTACTTC. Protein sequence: CASSFALDEQYF.

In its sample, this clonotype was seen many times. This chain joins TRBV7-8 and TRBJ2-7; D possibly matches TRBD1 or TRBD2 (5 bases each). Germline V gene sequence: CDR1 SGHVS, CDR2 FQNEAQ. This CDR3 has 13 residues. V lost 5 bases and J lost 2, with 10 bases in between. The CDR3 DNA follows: TGTGCCAGCAGCCCTCTGGGGGCCTACGAGCAGTACTTC. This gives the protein CASSPLGAYEQYF.

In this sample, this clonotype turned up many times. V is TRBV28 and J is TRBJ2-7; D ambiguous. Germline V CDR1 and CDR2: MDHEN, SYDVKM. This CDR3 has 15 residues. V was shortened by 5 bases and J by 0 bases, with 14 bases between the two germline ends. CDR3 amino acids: CASSDGALSSYEQYF. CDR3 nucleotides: TGTGCCAGCAGTGACGGAGCCCTGAGCTCCTACGAGCAGTACTTC.